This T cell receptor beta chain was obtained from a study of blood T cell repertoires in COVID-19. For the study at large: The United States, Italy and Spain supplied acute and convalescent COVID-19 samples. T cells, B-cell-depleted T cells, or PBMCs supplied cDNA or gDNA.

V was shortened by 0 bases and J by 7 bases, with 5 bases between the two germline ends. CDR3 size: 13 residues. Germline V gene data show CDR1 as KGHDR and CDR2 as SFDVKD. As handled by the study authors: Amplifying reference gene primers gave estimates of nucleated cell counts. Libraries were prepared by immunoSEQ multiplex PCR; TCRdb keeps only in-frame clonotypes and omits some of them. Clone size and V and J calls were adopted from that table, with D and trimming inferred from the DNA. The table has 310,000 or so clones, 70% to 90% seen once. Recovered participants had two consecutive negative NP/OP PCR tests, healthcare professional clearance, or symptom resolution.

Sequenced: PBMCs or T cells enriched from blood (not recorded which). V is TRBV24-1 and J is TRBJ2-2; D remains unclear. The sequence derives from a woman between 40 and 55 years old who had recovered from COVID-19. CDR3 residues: CATSDLLLGELFF. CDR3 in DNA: TGTGCCACCAGTGATTTGCTTCTCGGGGAGCTGTTTTTT.